Sequencing of this TCR beta chain was carried out in a study of shared clonotypes between healthy human individuals. The overall study: Aged between 18 and 49, the donors were two women and a few men.

TCRdb keeps only in-frame clones here, not all; method: immunoSEQ multiplex PCR. This table has a few million clones, 93% appearing once. Trimming at V came to 1 base and at J to 3 bases, leaving 1 base not matched to a gene. In germline, CDR1 is GTSNPN, CDR2 SVGIG (reference sequence). This CDR3 contains 14 residues. V is TRBV30 and J is TRBJ2-5, with TRBD2 matching over 11 bases. The sequenced sample consisted of naive CD4+ T cells from PBMCs. Described subset: CD45RA+ positively selected. The TCR was taken from a man between 18 and 35 years old in good health. Some clones in this sample may be carry-over from other donors' samples. The CDR3 nucleotides are TGTGCCTGGAGTGAGGGACTAGCGGAAGAGACCCAGTACTTC. It codes for CAWSEGLAEETQYF.